Ten or more counts support the clone carrying this TCR beta chain. Its specificity is not known. The size of this beta chain means little, since it is a stray read in a library made for alpha chains. The data are from a study of spatial heterogeneity in lung cancer. The wider study: A module score for T cells, taken from matched bulk RNA-seq, correlated strongly with TCR transcript counts in tumor regions. In the raw reads, each unique TCR and UMI combination was present more than ten times on average. Study-wide findings and caveats: For expanded intratumoral alpha and beta TCRs, counts tracked tumor mutation counts.

There are 14 residues in the CDR3. CDR1 is SGHDT, CDR2 YYEEEE, per germline. Trimming took 3 bases from V and 2 from J, leaving 8 bases between them. Time point of the sample: sample taken at primary tumor resection. Unsorted whole RNA samples from tumor, nontumor lung or frozen PBMC were sequenced. MiXCR, run by TCRdb on the 5' RACE reads, gives a single entry per CDR3 protein. This sample has about 19,000 distinct CDR3 sequences, with 9.5% to 10% found just once. This specimen was lung tumor tissue, taken at surgery. This receptor was taken from a female donor with early-stage non-small cell lung cancer. The rearrangement joins TRBV5-6 to TRBJ2-2; D is possibly TRBD2 (6 bases). In DNA form, the CDR3 reads TGTGCCAGCAGCTCGGGGACTAACACCGGGGAGCTGTTTTTT. It encodes CASSSGTNTGELFF.